The 25 T cell receptor beta chains reported below all come from one sample, sequenced in a study of radiotherapy plus CTLA-4 blockade in lung cancer. Sequenced by immunoSEQ multiplex PCR; TCRdb stores in-frame clones only, minus some. The sample records roughly 42,000 clones, roughly 59% being singletons. Sequences were derived from peripheral blood, sampled from a patient treated with radiotherapy plus ipilimumab. All receptors derive from a human donor with non-small cell lung cancer who had a partial response to radiotherapy plus ipilimumab.

In its sample, this clone was seen a few times. The CDR3 DNA follows: TGTGCCAGTAGTAGACAGGGCTTCAATCAGCCCCAGCATTTT. Amino acid sequence: CASSRQGFNQPQHF. This chain joins TRBV19 and TRBJ1-5, with 7 nucleotides matching TRBD1. Germline values: CDR1 LNHDA, CDR2 SQIVND (reference sequence). After removal of 4 bases from V and 3 bases from J, the junction contained 3 bases not matched to a gene. This CDR3 contains 14 residues.

This clone was seen more than once but under ten times. The chain employs TRBV21-1 and TRBJ1-5; the tabulated D call, TRBD1, remains unverified against the DNA. TRBV21-1 is classified as a pseudogene. This CDR3 comprises 11 residues. This CDR3 reads CASTLQGPQHF. CDR3 coding DNA: TGTGCCAGCACCTTACAGGGGCCCCAGCATTTT.

This chain links TRBV19 with TRBJ2-7; 8 positions match TRBD2. In germline, CDR1 is LNHDA, CDR2 SQIVND (reference sequence). There are 15 residues in the CDR3. Germline trimming cut 5 bases from V and 2 bases from J; bases unmatched to any gene: 8. The DNA for the CDR3 is TGTGCCAGTAGTCGGGGGGGGCTAGCGGCCTACGAGCAGTACTTC. It encodes CASSRGGLAAYEQYF.

The chain carries TRBV18 and TRBJ1-1, with a possible D match to TRBD1 (6 bases). Trimming removed 3 bases at V and 1 base at J, with 15 bases between. The CDR3 is made up of 16 amino acids. Germline loops: CDR1 KGHSH, CDR2 LQKENI. CDR3 in amino acids: CASSPQTGRANTEAFF. The CDR3 nucleotides are TGTGCCAGCTCACCCCAAACAGGGCGGGCGAACACTGAAGCTTTCTTT.

The table lists this clone with a few counts. The rearrangement uses TRBV2 and TRBJ1-5, with 7 nucleotides matching TRBD1. The CDR3 runs 15 residues. CDR1 and CDR2 (germline): SNHLY, FYNNEI. V lost 8 bases and J lost 2; bases outside the gene matches: 9. The CDR3 sequence: CASPTPGTGNQPQHF. The CDR3 nucleotides are TGTGCCAGCCCTACCCCCGGGACAGGCAATCAGCCCCAGCATTTT.

This rearrangement joins TRBV11-2 to TRBJ1-2; a weak D match, TRBD1 (6 bases). Germline V gene data show CDR1 as SGHAT and CDR2 as FQNNGV. This CDR3 spans 13 amino acids. Trimming stripped 4 bases from V and 4 bases from J, with 10 bases between. For the CDR3, the DNA is TGTGCCAGCAGCTCCCGCAGGGGCTATGGCTACACCTTC. This sequence encodes CASSSRRGYGYTF. Together with reference TRBV11-2 and TRBJ1-2, the CDR3 gives the full variable domain: EAGVAQSPRYKIIEKRQSVAFWCNPISGHATLYWYQQILGQGPKLLIQFQNNGVVDDSQLPKDRFSAERLKGVDSTLKIQPAKLEDSAVYLCASSSRRGYGYTFGSGTRLTVV.

V gene TRBV4-3 combines with J gene TRBJ1-2, with TRBD1 matching 9 bases. Germline lookup yields CDR1 LGHNA and CDR2 YSLEER. The CDR3 consists of 15 residues. Trimming at V came to 4 bases and at J to 9 bases, leaving 12 bases not matched to a gene. This CDR3 is CASSPTGTGFYSYTF. In DNA, the CDR3 is TGCGCCAGCAGCCCGACAGGGACAGGGTTTTATAGCTACACCTTC.

The gene calls are TRBV9 and TRBJ2-2; 11 nucleotides match TRBD2. The CDR3 has 17 amino acids. V shed 0 bases and J 3 bases; nucleotides not matched to a gene: 4. Germline-derived CDR1 and CDR2 are SGDLS and YYNGEE. DNA of the CDR3: TGTGCCAGCAGCGTAGCGACTAGCGGGACTGACACCGGGGAGCTGTTTTTT. Translated, it gives CASSVATSGTDTGELFF.

This clone showed up just once. The chain combines TRBV10-3 with TRBJ2-4, with D possibly being TRBD2 (5 bases). This CDR3 has 14 residues. Germline assignment: CDR1 ENHRY and CDR2 SYGVKD. V lost 6 bases to trimming and J lost 1 base, with 10 bases between them. As DNA, the CDR3 is TGTGCCATCAGGGCAGAGGGCGCCAAAAACATTCAGTACTTC. Protein product: CAIRAEGAKNIQYF.

The chain joins TRBV6-1 to TRBJ2-7, with D tentatively TRBD1 (5 bases). This CDR3 region has 13 residues. Germline CDR1 MNHNS, CDR2 SASEGT. Between the trimmed V and J ends, which lost 2 bases and 5 bases, there was a span of 10 bases. This chain's CDR3 is CASSEPGRDEQYF. CDR3 in DNA: TGTGCCAGCAGTGAACCAGGGCGCGACGAGCAGTACTTC.

This clone was seen a few times. V is TRBV6-5 and J is TRBJ1-4; maybe TRBD1 (6 bases). There are 14 residues in the CDR3. V was cut by 6 bases and J by 8 bases, with 16 bases left in between. The germline V gene has CDR1 MNHEY and CDR2 SVGAGI. The CDR3 loop is CASRTGGVLEKLFF. As DNA, the CDR3 is TGTGCCAGCAGGACAGGTGGGGTCCTGGAAAAACTGTTTTTT.

The rearrangement joins TRBV11-2 to TRBJ1-2, with D tentatively TRBD1 (5 bases). V was clipped by 1 base and J by 6 bases, with 12 bases between them. The CDR3 consists of 14 residues. Germline V CDR1 and CDR2: SGHAT, FQNNGV. The CDR3 sequence is CASSLVVVGDGYTF. Written as DNA, the CDR3 is TGTGCCAGCAGCTTAGTTGTCGTAGGGGATGGCTACACCTTC. Full variable domain (outside the CDR3, taken from reference TRBV11-2 and TRBJ1-2): EAGVAQSPRYKIIEKRQSVAFWCNPISGHATLYWYQQILGQGPKLLIQFQNNGVVDDSQLPKDRFSAERLKGVDSTLKIQPAKLEDSAVYLCASSLVVVGDGYTFGSGTRLTVV.

This chain uses TRBV7-9 with TRBJ2-7; 7 positions agree with TRBD2. Unmatched junction bases numbered 14, after V lost 5 bases and J lost 4 bases. Germline CDR1 is SEHNR and CDR2 is FQNEAQ (reference sequence). This CDR3 region has 16 residues. In DNA form, the CDR3 reads TGTGCCAGCAGCCCCCGGCGGGGCCGAGCGGGGTACGAGCAGTACTTC. It is translated as CASSPRRGRAGYEQYF.

The genes are TRBV6-1 and TRBJ1-2, with D possibly being TRBD1 (5 bases). Germline assignment: CDR1 MNHNS and CDR2 SASEGT. Trimming took off 7 bases at V and 4 bases at J, with 10 bases between the two ends. The CDR3 runs to 12 residues. CDR3 DNA: TGTGCCAGCAATACAGGAGCCTATGGCTACACCTTC. It is translated as CASNTGAYGYTF.

A note on this clone: Because the CDR3's place on the DNA is in doubt, the DNA is left out and the CDR3 is given as listed by TCRdb. This chain joins TRBV21-1 and TRBJ2-7; no check of the table's D call, TRBD1, against the DNA was made. TRBV21-1 is a pseudogene locus. The CDR3 adds up to 16 amino acids, both ends counted. CDR3 residues: CASSPVATGTTYEQYF.

This chain links TRBV7-2 with TRBJ2-1, with 11 bases matching TRBD2. This CDR3 contains 18 residues. V lost 1 base and J lost 5; bases outside the gene matches: 10. The germline gives CDR1 SGHTA, CDR2 FQGNSA. CDR3 DNA sequence: TGTGCCAGCAGCTTAGGAGCCCCCGGGACTAGCGGTGACAATGAGCAGTTCTTC. It encodes CASSLGAPGTSGDNEQFF.

A few counts support this clone. The rearrangement uses TRBV14 and TRBJ2-3; 9 bases are shared with TRBD2. CDR3 length: 19 amino acids. Germline V gene data show CDR1 as SGHDN and CDR2 as FVKESK. After removal of 0 bases from V and 0 bases from J, the junction contained 10 bases not matched to a gene. The CDR3 loop is CASSQEAVSGGLSTDTQYF. As DNA, the CDR3 is TGTGCCAGCAGCCAAGAAGCGGTTAGCGGGGGACTTAGCACAGATACGCAGTATTTT.

V gene TRBV6-1 combines with J gene TRBJ1-1; no definite D call. CDR1 is MNHNS, CDR2 SASEGT, per germline. CDR3 length: 12 amino acids. With 7 bases removed from V and 1 base from J, the gap between germline ends came to 7 bases. This CDR3 is CASIRGNTEAFF. The DNA of the CDR3 is TGTGCCAGCATCCGAGGGAACACTGAAGCTTTCTTT.

In DNA form, the CDR3 reads TGTGCCAGCTCACCCGGACAGGGGATGTTTGGCACTGAAGCTTTCTTT. Amino acids: CASSPGQGMFGTEAFF. The rearrangement links TRBV18 to TRBJ1-1; 9 bases are a match to TRBD1. Trimming removed 3 bases from V and 4 bases from J; junction bases left unmatched: 9. Per the germline V gene, CDR1 is KGHSH and CDR2 is LQKENI. This CDR3 contains 16 residues.

V and J are TRBV13 and TRBJ2-3, with D tentatively TRBD2 (7 bases). This CDR3 spans 14 amino acids. CDR1 is PRHDT and CDR2 is FYEKMQ in the germline V gene (reference sequence). V lost 4 bases, J lost 4 bases, and 12 bases lay in between. CDR3 sequence (DNA): TGTGCCAGCAGCTGGGGGGGGGCCGCAGATACGCAGTATTTT. It codes for CASSWGGAADTQYF.

This rearrangement joins TRBV9 to TRBJ2-1; 7 nucleotides align to TRBD2. CDR1 and CDR2 (germline): SGDLS, YYNGEE. After removal of 0 bases from V and 4 bases from J, the junction contained 4 bases not matched to a gene. CDR3 length: 15 residues. Here the CDR3 DNA reads TGTGCCAGCAGCGTAGGCGCGGGGGATTACAATGAGCAGTTCTTC. It specifies CASSVGAGDYNEQFF.

This chain links TRBV29-1 with TRBJ1-2; D possibly corresponds to TRBD1 (6 bases). The CDR3 length is 12 residues. V lost 0 bases and J 8 bases, leaving 10 bases between the germline ends. Germline CDR1 is SQVTM and CDR2 is ANQGSEA. The CDR3 DNA reads TGCAGCGTTGAAGAGGATACAGGGGGCTACACCTTC. Translation: CSVEEDTGGYTF.

The chain is built from TRBV29-1 and TRBJ1-2; D possibly corresponds to TRBD1 (6 bases). Trimming took off 7 bases at V and 7 bases at J, with 16 bases between the two ends. The length of the CDR3 is 12 residues. Germline V gives CDR1 SQVTM, CDR2 ANQGSEA. This chain's CDR3 is CSAPTGSIGYTF. The CDR3, as DNA: TGCAGCGCCCCCACAGGGTCGATTGGCTACACCTTC. Based on the CDR3 plus reference TRBV29-1 and TRBJ1-2, the full variable domain is SAVISQKPSRDICQRGTSLTIQCQVDSQVTMMFWYRQQPGQSLTLIATANQGSEATYESGFVIDKFPISRPNLTFSTLTVSNMSPEDSSIYLCSAPTGSIGYTFGSGTRLTVV.

The rearrangement uses TRBV5-1 and TRBJ2-5, with TRBD2 matching 9 bases. The CDR3 loop spans 15 amino acids. CDR1 is SGHRS, CDR2 YFSETQ, per germline. The V gene end was trimmed by 5 bases and the J gene end by 4 bases; junction bases not matched to a gene: 9. CDR3 bases: TGCGCCAGCAGGGGCCTAGCGGGGCCTTTAGAGACCCAGTACTTC. It is translated as CASRGLAGPLETQYF.

This clone was found a few times. J is TRBJ2-4 and V is TRBV18; the D gene is possibly TRBD1 (5 bases). The germline V gene encodes CDR1 KGHSH and CDR2 LQKENI. V lost 6 bases and J 0 bases, leaving 12 bases between the germline ends. The CDR3 has 15 amino acids. In DNA form, the CDR3 reads TGTGCCAGCTCCCCCCAAGGGGTAGCCAAAAACATTCAGTACTTC. As protein: CASSPQGVAKNIQYF.